The clone carrying this T cell receptor beta chain was observed a handful of times. Its antigen is currently unknown. These data are taken from a study of beta chain features in type 1 diabetes. For the study at large: Sorted cell examination encompassed approximately 110 million cells across all samples.

As every portion of the isolated RNA was reverse transcribed, the sequencing read expressed TCRB transcripts. Read counts averaged approximately 3.3 million for samples of naive, central memory and regulatory T cells. TCRdb's table, derived via immunoSEQ multiplex PCR, lists solely in-frame clones and lacks some. In the table there are fewer than 250,000 clones, over 12% of which are singletons. Via the markers CD45RO/CCR7/CD25/CD127/CD95/CD27, stem cell-like memory, regulatory, central memory and naive CD4+ cells were sorted. Study-wide findings and caveats: PCR may have favored shorter templates equally in patients and controls.

Germline V gene lookup returns CDR1 SGHRS and CDR2 YFSETQ. This CDR3 contains 16 residues. V shed 4 bases and J shed 8 bases, with 19 bases lying between them. The receptor was isolated from a woman in her forties in good health. The genes are TRBV5-1 and TRBJ1-6; D is unclear. The sequenced sample was naive CD4+ T cells from blood. The CDR3 region has the DNA TGCGCCAGCAGCCCCGGAGCGGCTGCTGGGGATTCACCCCTCCACTTT. Protein sequence: CASSPGAAAGDSPLHF. Variable domain in full (rest from reference TRBV5-1 and TRBJ1-6): KAGVTQTPRYLIKTRGQQVTLSCSPISGHRSVSWYQQTPGQGLQFLFEYFSETQRNKGNFPGRFSGRQFSNSRSEMNVSTLELGDSALYLCASSPGAAAGDSPLHFGNGTRLTVT.